These 31 T cell receptor beta chains originate from one sample sequenced in a study of OX40 agonist ivuxolimab in advanced cancers. Using immunoSEQ multiplex PCR, the repertoire was profiled, and TCRdb retains in-frame clones only, with some absent. The sample holds approximately 90,000 clones, about 88% seen once. Sequenced material: CD4+ or CD8+ T cells sorted from blood, taken in a trial of the OX40 agonist ivuxolimab. The receptors shown here come from an adult with an advanced solid tumor such as melanoma, head and neck, liver or kidney cancer.

The gene calls are TRBV5-6 and TRBJ2-3; D uncertain. Trimming took off 6 bases at V and 0 bases at J, with 17 bases between the two ends. Germline V gene data show CDR1 as SGHDT and CDR2 as YYEEEE. CDR3 size: 16 residues. The CDR3 DNA is TGTGCCAGCAATTCCTGGACGGTACCAAGCACAGATACGCAGTATTTT. Amino acids: CASNSWTVPSTDTQYF.

The J gene is TRBJ1-6, the V gene TRBV27; a weak D match, TRBD1 (6 bases). The CDR3 is made up of 16 amino acids. Germline lookup yields CDR1 MNHEY and CDR2 SMNVEV (reference sequence). V shed 2 bases and J shed 0 bases, with 8 bases lying between them. CDR3 in DNA: TGTGCCAGCAGTTTAAACAGGGTCTCCTATAATTCACCCCTCCACTTT. This encodes CASSLNRVSYNSPLHF.

The chain links TRBV9 to TRBJ1-4; D might be TRBD1 (5 bases). Germline assignment: CDR1 SGDLS and CDR2 YYNGEE. Trimming left V 4 bases short and J 8 bases short, with 15 bases between. CDR3 length: 14 residues. In DNA, the CDR3 is TGTGCCAGCAGCCAGGGTCAGGTTAACGAAAAACTGTTTTTT. This encodes CASSQGQVNEKLFF.

The chain joins TRBV29-1 to TRBJ2-1, with TRBD2 matching over 14 bases. This CDR3 has 14 residues. With V trimmed by 7 bases and J by 9 bases, 8 bases remained unmatched. Per germline, CDR1 SQVTM and CDR2 ANQGSEA. CDR3 protein: CSAATSGGASEQFF. CDR3 sequence (DNA): TGCAGCGCCGCGACTAGCGGGGGGGCCAGTGAGCAGTTCTTC.

The J gene is TRBJ2-7, the V gene TRBV25-1, with 7 nucleotides matching TRBD1. This CDR3 region has 14 residues. Germline CDR1 and CDR2: MGHDK and SYGVNS. Trimming removed 6 bases from V and 0 bases from J; junction bases left unmatched: 5. The CDR3 sequence: CASRGTAYSYEQYF. Written as DNA, the CDR3 is TGTGCCAGCAGGGGGACAGCTTACTCCTACGAGCAGTACTTC.

The gene calls are TRBV7-9 and TRBJ2-1; possibly TRBD1 for D (6 bases). Looked up from germline, CDR1 is SEHNR and CDR2 is FQNEAQ (reference sequence). Trimming took off 3 bases at V and 4 bases at J, with 10 bases between the two ends. The CDR3 is made up of 14 amino acids. CDR3 region: CASSLGHLYNEQFF. In DNA form, the CDR3 reads TGTGCCAGCAGCTTGGGACACCTATACAATGAGCAGTTCTTC.

The rearrangement links TRBV19 to TRBJ1-1, with a tentative D call TRBD1 (6 bases). CDR3 length: 16 amino acids. CDR1 and CDR2 from the germline V gene are LNHDA and SQIVND (reference sequence). The V and J ends lost 3 bases and 4 bases respectively, with 18 bases between them. The CDR3 region is CASSMESGEMGTEAFF. The CDR3, as DNA: TGTGCCAGTAGTATGGAGTCAGGGGAAATGGGCACTGAAGCTTTCTTT.

The CDR3 nucleotides read TGTGCCAGCAGCCCCCGGACAGGGGTTTTGTGGGGCTACACCTTC. This translates into CASSPRTGVLWGYTF. The chain is built from TRBV6-9 and TRBJ1-2; the match to TRBD1 covers 9 bases. Germline-derived CDR1 and CDR2 are MNHGY and SVAAGI. The CDR3 consists of 15 residues. The junction had 13 bases not matched to a gene; V was cut back by 6 bases and J by 8 bases.

The V call is TRBV11-2, the J call TRBJ2-2, with TRBD1 matching 9 bases. This CDR3 has 16 amino acids. CDR1 is SGHAT, CDR2 FQNNGV, per germline. V trimming: 5 bases; J trimming: 0 bases; junction bases outside the gene matches: 4. CDR3 DNA: TGTGCCAGCAGCCCGGGGGACAGGGCGAACACCGGGGAGCTGTTTTTT. Translation gives CASSPGDRANTGELFF.

The rearrangement links TRBV2 to TRBJ2-5, with D possibly TRBD1 on 6 matching bases. The J call may be faulty, since TRBJ2-7 better matches the DNA end. The CDR3 totals 14 residues. Germline loops: CDR1 SNHLY, CDR2 FYNNEI. CDR3 bases: TGTGCCAGCAGTGCCATAACTACAGGGATCGAGCAGTACTTC. Amino acids: CASSAITTGIEQYF.

This clone has a handful of counts. The gene calls are TRBV18 and TRBJ2-7; D may match TRBD1 or TRBD2 (5 bases each). Trimming removed 3 bases from V and 0 bases from J, with 15 bases in between. CDR3 length: 16 residues. Germline V lookup: CDR1 KGHSH, CDR2 LQKENI. CDR3 in amino acids: CASSPGEPGTSYEQYF. In DNA form, the CDR3 reads TGTGCCAGCTCACCGGGGGAGCCAGGGACCTCCTACGAGCAGTACTTC.

V gene TRBV4-2 combines with J gene TRBJ2-3; TRBD2 aligns across 12 bases. V lost 3 bases, J lost 4 bases, and 8 bases stayed unmatched. Germline V gives CDR1 LGHNA, CDR2 YNFKEQ. The length of the CDR3 is 17 residues. The CDR3 coding sequence is TGTGCCAGCAGCCAGACAACACGACTAGCGGGGGCAGATACGCAGTATTTT. Its translation: CASSQTTRLAGADTQYF.

V gene TRBV6-5 combines with J gene TRBJ2-7; 8 bases line up with TRBD2. Per germline, CDR1 MNHEY and CDR2 SVGAGI. The CDR3 has 16 residues. After removal of 2 bases from V and 2 bases from J, the junction contained 8 bases not matched to a gene. CDR3 in amino acids: CASSYRGIAGTYEQYF. CDR3 sequence (DNA): TGTGCCAGCAGTTACAGAGGAATAGCGGGGACCTACGAGCAGTACTTC.

This clone was found once. The CDR3 DNA reads TGTGCCAGCAGACGGGGGGCAGGCGGAAACACCATATATTTT. This translates into CASRRGAGGNTIYF. The rearrangement joins TRBV2 to TRBJ1-3, with a possible D match to TRBD1 (6 bases). The V end was cut by 6 bases, the J end by 4 bases, with 13 bases between. This CDR3 region has 14 residues. Germline-derived CDR1 and CDR2 are SNHLY and FYNNEI.

The chain uses TRBV11-2 and TRBJ2-5, with 7 bases identical to TRBD2. The CDR3 loop spans 14 amino acids. V gave up 5 bases and J gave up 6 bases; unmatched junction bases: 9. From germline, CDR1 is SGHAT and CDR2 FQNNGV. CDR3 protein: CASSTGTNPKTQYF. The CDR3 nucleotides are TGTGCCAGCAGCACCGGGACTAACCCCAAGACCCAGTACTTC. Complete variable domain (other parts from reference TRBV11-2 and TRBJ2-5): EAGVAQSPRYKIIEKRQSVAFWCNPISGHATLYWYQQILGQGPKLLIQFQNNGVVDDSQLPKDRFSAERLKGVDSTLKIQPAKLEDSAVYLCASSTGTNPKTQYFGPGTRLLVL.

The chain combines TRBV18 with TRBJ2-7, with 8 bases aligning to TRBD2. V was pared by 5 bases and J by 5 bases, with 11 bases of the junction left unmatched. Germline V lookup: CDR1 KGHSH, CDR2 LQKENI. The CDR3 contains 15 residues. CDR3: CASSGGAGAGNEQYF. CDR3 DNA sequence: TGTGCCAGCTCAGGGGGAGCGGGGGCCGGGAACGAGCAGTACTTC.

This clone appeared a few times. CDR3 nucleotides: TGTGCCAGCAGTCAAACAGGGAACACTGAAGCTTTCTTT. Translation gives CASSQTGNTEAFF. The chain links TRBV27 to TRBJ1-1, with a weak D call TRBD1 (5 bases). Germline CDR1 MNHEY, CDR2 SMNVEV (reference sequence). This CDR3 has 13 amino acids. The V and J ends lost 5 bases and 1 base respectively, with 8 bases between them.

This sequence joins TRBV6-6 and TRBJ1-5; the D is unclear. Germline V CDR1 and CDR2: MNHNY, SVGAGI (reference sequence). Between the trimmed V and J ends, which lost 7 bases and 8 bases, there was a span of 18 bases. The CDR3 totals 14 residues. The CDR3 bases are TGTGCCAGCAACCAACCGCCGACACGAGAGCCCCAGCATTTT. Its protein is CASNQPPTREPQHF.

This sequence joins TRBV2 and TRBJ1-6, with D uncertain. This CDR3 contains 16 residues. V lost 7 bases to trimming and J lost 10 bases, with 23 bases between them. The germline V gene encodes CDR1 SNHLY and CDR2 FYNNEI. In DNA, the CDR3 is TGTGCCAGCATCTTCCCGCGGCGGCCCAACCCATCACCCCTCCACTTT. It encodes CASIFPRRPNPSPLHF.

This clone has a handful of counts. V and J are TRBV15 and TRBJ1-1, with no clear D. The germline V and J ends were trimmed by 0 bases and 4 bases, with 9 bases remaining between them. CDR1 and CDR2 from the germline V gene are LNHNV and YYDKDF (reference sequence). The length of the CDR3 is 14 residues. CDR3 protein: CATSRDRAVTEAFF. DNA of the CDR3: TGTGCCACCAGCAGAGATCGGGCCGTCACTGAAGCTTTCTTT. The full variable domain, in which reference TRBV15 and TRBJ1-1 provide the parts outside the CDR3, is DAMVIQNPRYQVTQFGKPVTLSCSQTLNHNVMYWYQQKSSQAPKLLFHYYDKDFNNEADTPDNFQSRRPNTSFCFLDIRSPGLGDTAMYLCATSRDRAVTEAFFGQGTRLTVV.

The chain links TRBV5-1 to TRBJ1-3; no definite D call. With 0 bases removed from V and 2 bases from J, the gap between germline ends came to 6 bases. The CDR3 contains 14 residues. From germline, CDR1 is SGHRS and CDR2 YFSETQ. The CDR3 spells CASSLGVPGNTIYF. The CDR3 DNA reads as TGCGCCAGCAGCTTGGGTGTCCCTGGAAACACCATATATTTT.

The J gene is TRBJ2-7, the V gene TRBV4-2; 7 positions match TRBD2. CDR3 length: 18 amino acids. The germline CDR1 and CDR2 sequences are LGHNA and YNFKEQ. V gave up 2 bases and J gave up 2 bases; unmatched junction bases: 15. For the CDR3, the DNA is TGTGCCAGCAGCCAATCAGGACTAGGGTTGGGGGGGACCTACGAGCAGTACTTC. This translates into CASSQSGLGLGGTYEQYF.

The chain recombines TRBV6-5 with TRBJ1-2; possibly TRBD1 for D (5 bases). The length of the CDR3 is 15 residues. The V end lost 0 bases, the J end lost 4 bases, and 12 bases lay between the germline ends. Germline CDR1 is MNHEY and CDR2 is SVGAGI. DNA of the CDR3: TGTGCCAGCAGTTACTCGTTTTCAGGGAGCTATGGCTACACCTTC. Translation: CASSYSFSGSYGYTF.

The chain uses TRBV5-6 and TRBJ1-1; TRBD1 might be the D (5 bases). Germline CDR1 SGHDT, CDR2 YYEEEE. The ends were cut back, 7 bases at V and 1 base at J, with 20 bases in the middle. CDR3 size: 16 residues. Written as DNA, the CDR3 is TGTGCCAGCTCCCCCCCGGGGGGAGGCCCGAACACTGAAGCTTTCTTT. Amino acid sequence: CASSPPGGGPNTEAFF.

This clone was seen only once. V usage is TRBV4-1 and J usage is TRBJ1-2; the D is unclear. There are 13 residues in the CDR3. Germline V CDR1 and CDR2: MGHRA, YSYEKL. The V gene lost 4 bases and the J gene lost 5 bases, with 11 bases spanning the gap. In nucleotides, the CDR3 is TGCGCCAGCAGCCCCCTGACCGAGTATGGCTACACCTTC. Encoded protein: CASSPLTEYGYTF.

This rearrangement joins TRBV10-3 to TRBJ1-3; D gene unclear. V gave up 2 bases and J gave up 0 bases, with 5 bases separating them. The germline V gene encodes CDR1 ENHRY and CDR2 SYGVKD. CDR3 length: 14 residues. The CDR3 DNA reads as TGTGCCATCAGTGAGCAATTCTCTGGAAACACCATATATTTT. Translated: CAISEQFSGNTIYF.

The V and J genes are TRBV5-8 and TRBJ1-2; D is perhaps TRBD1 (5 bases). The CDR3 consists of 14 residues. V lost 2 bases to trimming and J lost 5 bases, with 13 bases between them. Germline CDR1 reads SGHTS; CDR2 reads YDEGEE. Here the CDR3 reads CASSFDRTPYGYTF. The CDR3 DNA reads as TGTGCCAGCAGCTTCGACAGAACTCCTTATGGCTACACCTTC.

This rearrangement joins TRBV18 to TRBJ2-5; TRBD1 agrees at 7 bases. Germline lookup yields CDR1 KGHSH and CDR2 LQKENI. The ends lost 6 bases at V and 2 bases at J; junction bases unmatched: 6. CDR3 length: 14 amino acids. CDR3 amino acids: CASSLQGPQETQYF. CDR3 DNA sequence: TGTGCCAGCTCGCTACAGGGGCCGCAAGAGACCCAGTACTTC.

The V gene is TRBV6-1, the J gene TRBJ1-4; possible D gene TRBD1, 5 bases. Germline V CDR1 and CDR2: MNHNS, SASEGT. Deletions cut 5 bases from V and 7 bases from J, with 17 bases between. This CDR3 contains 15 residues. DNA of the CDR3: TGTGCCAGCAGTTCCCGCGGGGCTGGGCTTGAAAAACTGTTTTTT. This translates into CASSSRGAGLEKLFF.

This clone was observed a few times. J is TRBJ1-1 and V is TRBV6-1, with D unclear. The CDR3 length is 12 residues. V was pared by 5 bases and J by 0 bases, with 4 bases between. CDR1 is MNHNS, CDR2 SASEGT, per germline. The CDR3 bases are TGTGCCAGCAGTACGGTGAACACTGAAGCTTTCTTT. Residues: CASSTVNTEAFF.

The V and J genes are TRBV7-6 and TRBJ2-1; 8 nucleotides agree with TRBD2. Germline V gene lookup returns CDR1 SGHVS and CDR2 FNYEAQ. With 4 bases clipped from V and 2 bases from J, the junction kept 10 bases outside the gene matches. The CDR3 has 17 amino acids. The CDR3 spells CASSSRLSGGTYNEQFF. The CDR3 DNA is TGTGCCAGCAGCTCCCGTCTGAGCGGGGGTACCTACAATGAGCAGTTCTTC.